This entry features one T cell receptor beta chain sequence. This sample is drawn from a study of blood T cell repertoires in COVID-19. Turning to the study itself: Sources were T cells, B-cell-depleted T cells, or PBMCs; the material itself was cDNA or gDNA.

As processed by the authors: The assay estimated nucleated cells by amplifying reference gene primers. Sequenced by immunoSEQ multiplex PCR; TCRdb stores in-frame clones only, minus some. That table furnishes V, J and clone size, whereas the DNA furnished D and trimming. The data show approximately 110,000 clones, 75% to 85% seen once. Trimming removed 2 bases at V and 5 bases at J, with 13 bases between. The length of the CDR3 is 14 residues. Germline V gene lookup returns CDR1 WSHSY and CDR2 SAAADI. The V and J genes are TRBV10-2 and TRBJ2-7, with D possibly being TRBD1 (7 bases). The receptor was isolated from a man between 65 and 80 years old with acute or convalescent COVID-19. Source material: peripheral blood. CDR3 nucleotide sequence: TGCGCCAGCAGTGAGCCGCAGGGGGGCCACGAGCAGTACTTC. This sequence encodes CASSEPQGGHEQYF.